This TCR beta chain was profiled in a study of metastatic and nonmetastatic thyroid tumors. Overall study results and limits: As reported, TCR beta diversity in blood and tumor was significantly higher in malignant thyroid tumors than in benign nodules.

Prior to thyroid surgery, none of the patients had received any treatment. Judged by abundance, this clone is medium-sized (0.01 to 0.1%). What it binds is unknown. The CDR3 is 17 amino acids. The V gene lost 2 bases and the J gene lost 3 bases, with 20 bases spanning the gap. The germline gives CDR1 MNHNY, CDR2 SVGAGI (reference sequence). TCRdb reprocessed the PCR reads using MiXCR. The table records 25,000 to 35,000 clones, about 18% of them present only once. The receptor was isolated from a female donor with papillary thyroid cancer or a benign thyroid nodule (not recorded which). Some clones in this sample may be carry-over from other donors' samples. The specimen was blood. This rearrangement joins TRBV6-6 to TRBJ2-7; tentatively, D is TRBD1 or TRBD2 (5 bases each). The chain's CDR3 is CASSYPGTLHTLYEQYF. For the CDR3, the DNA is TGTGCCAGCAGTTACCCCGGGACCTTACACACACTCTACGAGCAGTACTTC.